This T cell receptor (beta chain) was found in a study of radiation and T cells in renal cell carcinoma. Per the germline V gene, CDR1 is GTSNPN and CDR2 is SVGIG (reference sequence). Losses at the gene ends were 4 bases for V and 7 bases for J; bases not matched to a gene: 4. The CDR3 has 13 amino acids. Regarding time point: blood 2 weeks post-SBRT. As for treatment: 15 Gy SBRT to primary tumor, nephrectomy 4 weeks later. Blood was sampled at baseline, 2 weeks and 4 weeks after SBRT. The patient's renal cell carcinoma had clear cell pathology. Findings and caveats of the study: In blood, top tumor clones expanded by 2 weeks, shrinking by 4. Without pretreatment biopsies, baseline tumor clonotype presence was undetermined.

The repertoire was sequenced with immunoSEQ multiplex PCR; TCRdb's copy has only in-frame clones and lacks some. The table has roughly 150,000 clones, 87% seen once. Concerning this clone itself: The antigen remains unidentified.

This receptor was taken from a woman between 50 and 59 years old with renal cell carcinoma. The chain uses TRBV30 and TRBJ2-1; 10 bases map to TRBD1. Sequencing used blood, obtained from a patient whose treatment included radiotherapy and nephrectomy. The CDR3, as DNA: TGTGCCTGGACACTGGGACAGGGGAATGAGCAGTTCTTC. It yields the protein CAWTLGQGNEQFF.